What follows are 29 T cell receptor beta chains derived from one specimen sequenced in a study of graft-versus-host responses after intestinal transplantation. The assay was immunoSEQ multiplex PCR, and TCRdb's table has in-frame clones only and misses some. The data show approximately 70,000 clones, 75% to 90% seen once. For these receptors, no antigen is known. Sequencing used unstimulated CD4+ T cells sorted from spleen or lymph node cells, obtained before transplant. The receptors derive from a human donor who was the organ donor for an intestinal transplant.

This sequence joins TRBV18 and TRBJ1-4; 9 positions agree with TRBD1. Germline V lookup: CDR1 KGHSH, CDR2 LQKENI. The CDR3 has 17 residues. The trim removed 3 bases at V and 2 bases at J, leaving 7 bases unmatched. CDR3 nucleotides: TGTGCCAGCTCACCCCTGGGACAGGGACCGACTAATGAAAAACTGTTTTTT. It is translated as CASSPLGQGPTNEKLFF. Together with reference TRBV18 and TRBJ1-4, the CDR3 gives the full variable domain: NAGVMQNPRHLVRRRGQEARLRCSPMKGHSHVYWYRQLPEEGLKFMVYLQKENIIDESGMPKERFSAEFPKEGPSILRIQQVVRGDSAAYFCASSPLGQGPTNEKLFFGSGTQLSVL.

The CDR3 DNA is TGTGCCAGCAGCTTGGAGGGGACTAGCCTCACAGATACGCAGTATTTT. Translating gives CASSLEGTSLTDTQYF. V is TRBV5-6 and J is TRBJ2-3; TRBD2 matches at 9 bases. V was pared by 0 bases and J by 2 bases, with 4 bases of the junction left unmatched. The length of the CDR3 is 16 residues. Germline loops: CDR1 SGHDT, CDR2 YYEEEE.

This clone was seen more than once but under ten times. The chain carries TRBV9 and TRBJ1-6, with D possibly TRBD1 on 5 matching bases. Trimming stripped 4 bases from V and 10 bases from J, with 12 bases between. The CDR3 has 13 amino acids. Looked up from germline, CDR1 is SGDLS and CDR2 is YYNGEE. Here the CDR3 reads CASSFRGGSPLHF. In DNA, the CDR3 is TGTGCCAGCAGCTTCCGGGGGGGGTCACCCCTCCACTTT.

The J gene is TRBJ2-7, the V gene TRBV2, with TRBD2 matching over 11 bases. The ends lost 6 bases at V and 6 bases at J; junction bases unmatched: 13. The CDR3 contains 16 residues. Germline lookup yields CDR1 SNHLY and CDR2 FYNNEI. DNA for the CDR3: TGTGCCAGCAGAACCGCGGCTAGCGGGGGGCCCCTCGAGCAGTACGTC. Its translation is CASRTAASGGPLEQYV.

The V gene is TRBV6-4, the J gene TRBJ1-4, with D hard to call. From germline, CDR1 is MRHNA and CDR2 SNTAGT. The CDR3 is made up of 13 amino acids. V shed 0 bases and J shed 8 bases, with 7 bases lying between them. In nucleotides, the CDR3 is TGTGCCAGCAGTGACTCACTAGGGGAAAAACTGTTTTTT. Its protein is CASSDSLGEKLFF.

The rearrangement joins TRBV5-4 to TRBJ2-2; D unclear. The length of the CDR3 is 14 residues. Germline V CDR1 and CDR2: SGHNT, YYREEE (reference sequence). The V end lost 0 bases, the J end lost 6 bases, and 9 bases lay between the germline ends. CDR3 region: CASSLVARAGELFF. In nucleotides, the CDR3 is TGTGCCAGCAGCTTGGTGGCTAGAGCCGGGGAGCTGTTTTTT.

Here the CDR3 reads CASSFGSGGSNEQFF. The CDR3 DNA is TGCGCCAGCAGCTTCGGTAGCGGGGGGAGCAATGAGCAGTTCTTC. J is TRBJ2-1 and V is TRBV5-1; TRBD2 aligns across 10 bases. The CDR3 covers 15 residues. Germline loops: CDR1 SGHRS, CDR2 YFSETQ. V lost 2 bases, J lost 6 bases, and 5 bases stayed unmatched.

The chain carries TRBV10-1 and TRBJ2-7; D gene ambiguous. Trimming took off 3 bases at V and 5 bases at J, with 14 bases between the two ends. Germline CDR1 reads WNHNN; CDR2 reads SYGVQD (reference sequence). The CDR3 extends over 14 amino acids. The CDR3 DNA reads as TGCGCCAGCAGTGAACCACAGCCCAGTAACGAGCAGTACGTC. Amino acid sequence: CASSEPQPSNEQYV.

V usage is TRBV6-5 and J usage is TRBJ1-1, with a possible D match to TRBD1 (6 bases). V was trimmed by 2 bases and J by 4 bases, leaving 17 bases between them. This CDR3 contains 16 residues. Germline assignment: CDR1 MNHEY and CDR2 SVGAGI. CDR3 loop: CASSYTELTGSTEAFF. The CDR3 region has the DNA TGTGCCAGCAGTTACACAGAACTCACAGGGTCCACTGAAGCTTTCTTT.

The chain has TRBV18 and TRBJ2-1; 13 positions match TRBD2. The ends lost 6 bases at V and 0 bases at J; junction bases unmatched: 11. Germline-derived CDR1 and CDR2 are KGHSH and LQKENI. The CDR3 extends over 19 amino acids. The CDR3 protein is CASSPGLAGVTSSYNEQFF. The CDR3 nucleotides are TGTGCCAGCTCTCCAGGACTAGCGGGGGTTACGAGCTCCTACAATGAGCAGTTCTTC.

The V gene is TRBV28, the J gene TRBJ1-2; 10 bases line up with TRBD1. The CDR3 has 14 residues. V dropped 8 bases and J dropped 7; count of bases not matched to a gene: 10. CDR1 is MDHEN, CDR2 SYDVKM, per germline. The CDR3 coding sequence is TGTGCCAGCTATCCCGGGACAGGGGAGGCTGGCTACACCTTC. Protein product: CASYPGTGEAGYTF.

CDR3 DNA sequence: TGTGCCACCAGCAGCGGGACAGGGTCTGGAAACACCATATATTTT. Its translation is CATSSGTGSGNTIYF. The rearrangement uses TRBV15 and TRBJ1-3; 9 bases are a match to TRBD1. With 3 bases clipped from V and 1 base from J, the junction kept 1 base outside the gene matches. This CDR3 has 15 residues. Germline V gene sequence: CDR1 LNHNV, CDR2 YYDKDF (reference sequence).

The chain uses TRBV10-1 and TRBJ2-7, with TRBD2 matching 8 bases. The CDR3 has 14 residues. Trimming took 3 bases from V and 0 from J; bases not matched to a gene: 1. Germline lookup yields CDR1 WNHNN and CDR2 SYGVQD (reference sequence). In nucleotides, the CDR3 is TGCGCCAGCAGTGACGGGGGGGCCTCCTACGAGCAGTACGTC. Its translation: CASSDGGASYEQYV.

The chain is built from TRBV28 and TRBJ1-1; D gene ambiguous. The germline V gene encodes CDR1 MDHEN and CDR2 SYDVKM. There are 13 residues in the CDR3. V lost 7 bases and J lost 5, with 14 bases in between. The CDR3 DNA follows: TGTGCCAGCACCTCAACCGCGAGGACTGAAGCTTTCTTT. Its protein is CASTSTARTEAFF.

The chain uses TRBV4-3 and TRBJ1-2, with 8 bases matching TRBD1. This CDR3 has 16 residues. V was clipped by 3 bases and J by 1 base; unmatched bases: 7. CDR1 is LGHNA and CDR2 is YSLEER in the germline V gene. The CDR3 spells CASSQARDRNNYGYTF. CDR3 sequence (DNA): TGCGCCAGCAGCCAGGCCCGGGACAGGAATAACTATGGCTACACCTTC.

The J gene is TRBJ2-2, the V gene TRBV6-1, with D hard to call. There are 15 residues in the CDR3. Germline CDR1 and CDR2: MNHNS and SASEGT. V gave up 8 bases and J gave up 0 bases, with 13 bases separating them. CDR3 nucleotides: TGTGCCAGCGGCCTGAATACAGCGAACACCGGGGAGCTGTTTTTT. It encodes CASGLNTANTGELFF.

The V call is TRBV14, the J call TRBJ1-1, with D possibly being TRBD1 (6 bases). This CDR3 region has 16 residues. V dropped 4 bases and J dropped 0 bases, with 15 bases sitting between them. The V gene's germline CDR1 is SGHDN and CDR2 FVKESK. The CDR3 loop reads CASSLRLGHVNTEAFF. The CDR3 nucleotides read TGTGCCAGCAGCCTTAGACTGGGACACGTGAACACTGAAGCTTTCTTT. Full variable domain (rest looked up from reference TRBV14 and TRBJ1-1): EAGVTQFPSHSVIEKGQTVTLRCDPISGHDNLYWYRRVMGKEIKFLLHFVKESKQDESGMPNNRFLAERTGGTYSTLKVQPAELEDSGVYFCASSLRLGHVNTEAFFGQGTRLTVV.

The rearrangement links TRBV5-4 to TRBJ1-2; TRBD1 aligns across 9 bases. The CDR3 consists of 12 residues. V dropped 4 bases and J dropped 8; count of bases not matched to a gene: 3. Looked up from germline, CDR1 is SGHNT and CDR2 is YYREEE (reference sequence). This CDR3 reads CASSLGQGGYTF. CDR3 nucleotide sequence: TGTGCCAGCAGCCTCGGACAGGGGGGCTACACCTTC.

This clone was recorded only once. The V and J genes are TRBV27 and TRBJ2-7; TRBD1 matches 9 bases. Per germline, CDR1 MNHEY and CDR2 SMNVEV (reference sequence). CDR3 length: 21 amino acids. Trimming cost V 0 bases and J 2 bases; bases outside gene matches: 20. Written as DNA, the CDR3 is TGTGCCAGCAGTTTATCGCCAAACCGGGACAGGGAGTTTTTGGTCCCCTACGAGCAGTACGTC. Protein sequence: CASSLSPNRDREFLVPYEQYV.

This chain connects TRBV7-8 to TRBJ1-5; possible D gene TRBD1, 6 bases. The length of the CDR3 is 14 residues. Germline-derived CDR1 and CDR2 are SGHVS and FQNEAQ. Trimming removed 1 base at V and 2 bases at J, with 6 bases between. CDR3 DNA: TGTGCCAGCAGCTTAGGACAGGGCAATCAGCCCCAGCATTTT. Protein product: CASSLGQGNQPQHF.

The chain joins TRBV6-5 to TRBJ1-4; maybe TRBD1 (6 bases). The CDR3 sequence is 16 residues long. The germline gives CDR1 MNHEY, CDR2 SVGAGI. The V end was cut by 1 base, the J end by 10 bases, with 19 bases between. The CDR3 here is CASSYWGGQGGGKLFF. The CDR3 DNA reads TGTGCCAGCAGTTACTGGGGGGGGCAGGGAGGGGGAAAACTGTTTTTT.

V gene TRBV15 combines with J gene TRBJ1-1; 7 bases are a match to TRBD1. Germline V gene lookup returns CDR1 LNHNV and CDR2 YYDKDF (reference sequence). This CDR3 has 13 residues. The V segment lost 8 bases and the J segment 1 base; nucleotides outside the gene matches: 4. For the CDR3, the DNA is TGTGCCACCCGTAGGGACAGGAACACTGAAGCTTTCTTT. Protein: CATRRDRNTEAFF.

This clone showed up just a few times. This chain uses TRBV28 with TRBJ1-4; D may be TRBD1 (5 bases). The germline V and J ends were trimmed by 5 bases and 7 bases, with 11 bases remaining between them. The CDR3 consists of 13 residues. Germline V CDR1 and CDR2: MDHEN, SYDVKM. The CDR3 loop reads CASSDTQGEKLFF. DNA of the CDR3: TGTGCCAGCAGTGATACCCAGGGTGAAAAACTGTTTTTT.

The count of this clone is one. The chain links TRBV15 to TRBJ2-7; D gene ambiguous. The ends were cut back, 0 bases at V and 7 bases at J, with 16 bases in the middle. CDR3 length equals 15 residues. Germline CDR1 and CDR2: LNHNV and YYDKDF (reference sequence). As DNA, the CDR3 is TGTGCCACCAGCAGAGATCTGAGGTTTGTAAGAGAGCAGTACGTC. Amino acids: CATSRDLRFVREQYV.

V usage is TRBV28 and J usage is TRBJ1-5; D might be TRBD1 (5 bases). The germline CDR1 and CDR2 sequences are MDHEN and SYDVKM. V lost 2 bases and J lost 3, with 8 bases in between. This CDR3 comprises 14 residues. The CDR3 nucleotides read TGTGCCAGCAGTTTAACGACAGACAATCAGCCCCAGCATTTT. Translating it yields CASSLTTDNQPQHF.

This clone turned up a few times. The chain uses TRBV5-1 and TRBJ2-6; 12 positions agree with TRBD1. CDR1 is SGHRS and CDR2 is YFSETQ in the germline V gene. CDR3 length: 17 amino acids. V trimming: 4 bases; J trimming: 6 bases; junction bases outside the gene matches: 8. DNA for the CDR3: TGCGCCAGCAGCCCCGGGACAGGGGGCTATAAGGCCAACGTCCTGACTTTC. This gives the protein CASSPGTGGYKANVLTF.

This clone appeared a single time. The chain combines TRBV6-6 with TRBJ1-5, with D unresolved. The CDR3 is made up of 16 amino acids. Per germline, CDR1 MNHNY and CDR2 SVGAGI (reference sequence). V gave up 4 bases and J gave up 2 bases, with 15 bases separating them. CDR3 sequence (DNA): TGTGCCAGCAGTTTCCAATACCCCGGGGGCAATCAGCCCCAGCATTTT. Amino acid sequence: CASSFQYPGGNQPQHF.

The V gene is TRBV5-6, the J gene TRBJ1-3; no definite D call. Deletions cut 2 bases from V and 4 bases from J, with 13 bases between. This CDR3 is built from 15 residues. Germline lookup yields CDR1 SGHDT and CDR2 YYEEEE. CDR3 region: CASSFISLLGNTIYF. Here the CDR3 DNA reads TGTGCCAGCAGCTTTATAAGCCTATTAGGAAACACCATATATTTT.

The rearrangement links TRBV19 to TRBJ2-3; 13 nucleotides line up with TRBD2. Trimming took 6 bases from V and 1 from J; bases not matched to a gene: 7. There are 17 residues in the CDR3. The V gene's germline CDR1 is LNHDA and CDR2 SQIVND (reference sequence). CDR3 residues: CASRTTGTSGGTDTQYF. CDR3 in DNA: TGTGCCAGTAGAACTACTGGGACTAGCGGGGGCACAGATACGCAGTATTTT.